Presented here are 27 T cell receptor beta chains from one specimen sequenced in a study of cytomegalovirus exposure and HLA in healthy donors (TCRdb year 2017). Library generation was performed with the immunoSEQ multiplex PCR assay. A mixture of 60 forward primers for TCR Vbeta segments and 13 reverse primers for TCR Jbeta segments was used in the multiplex PCR. Entries here come from immuneACCESS through TCRdb and include only in-frame sequences with V and J called. Some clones fail to appear in such tables; in the studies checked, an unresolved V gene covers under half of the shortfall, and the cause of the remainder is unknown. The sample table holds about 150,000 clones, of which 82% were seen once. The ten largest clones capture more than 6.5% of the sample. Material: PBMCs. The receptors shown here come from a woman aged 45-60 years in good health and CMV-seropositive.

The J gene is TRBJ1-3, the V gene TRBV18; TRBD1 agrees at 12 bases. The trim removed 4 bases at V and 2 bases at J, leaving 3 bases unmatched. The CDR3 length is 16 residues. Per the germline V gene, CDR1 is KGHSH and CDR2 is LQKENI. The CDR3 is CASSQGQGAAGNTIYF. In DNA form, the CDR3 reads TGTGCCAGCTCACAGGGACAGGGGGCGGCTGGAAACACCATATATTTT.

The rearrangement uses TRBV5-1 and TRBJ1-1; 8 bases fit TRBD1. The germline CDR1 and CDR2 sequences are SGHRS and YFSETQ. The CDR3 is made up of 15 amino acids. V gave up 4 bases and J gave up 2 bases; unmatched junction bases: 7. The CDR3: CASSVGTGLNTEAFF. The CDR3 nucleotides read TGCGCCAGCAGCGTCGGGACAGGACTAAACACTGAAGCTTTCTTT.

This clone has just one count. This chain joins TRBV2 and TRBJ2-3, with D unresolved. Germline V gene data show CDR1 as SNHLY and CDR2 as FYNNEI. The CDR3 loop spans 12 amino acids. The V end lost 10 bases, the J end lost 7 bases, and 15 bases lay between the germline ends. The CDR3 here is CATSMELNTQYF. DNA of the CDR3: TGTGCCACCTCGATGGAGTTGAATACGCAGTATTTT.

The chain combines TRBV7-2 with TRBJ2-3, with TRBD2 identical over 13 bases. This CDR3 region has 17 residues. From germline, CDR1 is SGHTA and CDR2 FQGNSA. V trimming: 2 bases; J trimming: 4 bases; junction bases outside the gene matches: 6. The CDR3 DNA follows: TGTGCCAGCAGCTTAAGGGGACTAGCGGGGTTATCAGATACGCAGTATTTT. This gives the protein CASSLRGLAGLSDTQYF.

Here the CDR3 DNA reads TGTGCCAGCAGCCCGAGGGCGGATACGCAGTATTTT. Protein product: CASSPRADTQYF. The chain carries TRBV2 and TRBJ2-3, with D perhaps TRBD2 (5 bases). V lost 6 bases to trimming and J lost 6 bases, with 10 bases between them. The CDR3 totals 12 residues. Looked up from germline, CDR1 is SNHLY and CDR2 is FYNNEI. Based on the CDR3 plus reference TRBV2 and TRBJ2-3, the full variable domain is EPEVTQTPSHQVTQMGQEVILRCVPISNHLYFYWYRQILGQKVEFLVSFYNNEISEKSEIFDDQFSVERPDGSNFTLKIRSTKLEDSAMYFCASSPRADTQYFGPGTRLTVL.

V gene TRBV2 combines with J gene TRBJ2-1, with D perhaps matching TRBD1 (6 bases). Germline V lookup: CDR1 SNHLY, CDR2 FYNNEI. The CDR3 spans 15 residues. V was cut by 6 bases and J by 4 bases, with 16 bases left in between. This chain's CDR3 is CASSQQGLGYNEQFF. The CDR3, as DNA: TGTGCCAGCAGCCAACAGGGTCTCGGGTACAATGAGCAGTTCTTC.

The J gene is TRBJ1-2, the V gene TRBV29-1; D not certain. The CDR3 consists of 13 residues. Germline V CDR1 and CDR2: SQVTM, ANQGSEA. The germline V and J ends were trimmed by 3 bases and 3 bases, with 11 bases remaining between them. The CDR3 loop reads CSVDSGFDYGYTF. In nucleotides, the CDR3 is TGCAGCGTTGATTCCGGGTTCGACTATGGCTACACCTTC.

This clone was picked up one time. This rearrangement joins TRBV7-2 to TRBJ2-1; D call uncertain. The germline gives CDR1 SGHTA, CDR2 FQGNSA. The V gene lost 1 base and the J gene lost 4 bases, with 8 bases spanning the gap. CDR3 length equals 14 residues. CDR3 bases: TGTGCCAGCAGCTTAGTCGCGGCATACAATGAGCAGTTCTTC. It translates to CASSLVAAYNEQFF.

This chain connects TRBV15 to TRBJ1-1; tentative D call: TRBD1 (5 bases). The germline CDR1 and CDR2 sequences are LNHNV and YYDKDF (reference sequence). Trimming took off 0 bases at V and 2 bases at J, with 10 bases between the two ends. This CDR3 spans 15 amino acids. As DNA, the CDR3 is TGTGCCACCAGCAGAGATCGGGGGGTAAACACTGAAGCTTTCTTT. Protein product: CATSRDRGVNTEAFF.

The rearrangement joins TRBV7-2 to TRBJ1-5; D is unresolved. The CDR3 is made up of 14 amino acids. V gave up 5 bases and J gave up 4 bases, with 12 bases separating them. In germline, CDR1 is SGHTA, CDR2 FQGNSA. CDR3 DNA sequence: TGTGCCAGCAGCCCGGGTCTAACTAATCAGCCCCAGCATTTT. Its translation: CASSPGLTNQPQHF.

This chain joins TRBV11-2 and TRBJ2-7; 7 bases fit TRBD1. Germline CDR1 and CDR2: SGHAT and FQNNGV. The length of the CDR3 is 14 residues. V was clipped by 4 bases and J by 0 bases; unmatched bases: 3. This CDR3 reads CASSYGTASYEQYF. CDR3 in DNA: TGTGCCAGCAGCTACGGGACAGCCTCCTACGAGCAGTACTTC.

The J gene is TRBJ2-4, the V gene TRBV7-6, with 12 positions matching TRBD2. The trim removed 5 bases at V and 0 bases at J, leaving 14 bases unmatched. The CDR3 totals 20 residues. Germline-derived CDR1 and CDR2 are SGHVS and FNYEAQ. CDR3 amino acids: CASSLEASGGGLLAKNIQYF. In nucleotides, the CDR3 is TGTGCCAGCAGCCTAGAGGCTAGCGGGGGGGGACTCCTAGCCAAAAACATTCAGTACTTC.

The chain combines TRBV7-9 with TRBJ2-6; D is unclear. CDR1 and CDR2 from the germline V gene are SEHNR and FQNEAQ (reference sequence). CDR3 length: 15 residues. Trimming shortened V by 1 base and J by 1 base, and 5 bases separated the two germline ends. For the CDR3, the DNA is TGTGCCAGCAGCTTAGACGGTTCTGGGGCCAACGTCCTGACTTTC. Its translation is CASSLDGSGANVLTF.

The chain joins TRBV7-2 to TRBJ2-3; TRBD2 matches at 11 bases. The CDR3 runs 17 residues. Unmatched junction bases numbered 13, after V lost 5 bases and J lost 6 bases. Germline assignment: CDR1 SGHTA and CDR2 FQGNSA. The CDR3 sequence: CASSQQGSGGAWDTQYF. The CDR3 DNA reads TGTGCCAGCAGCCAACAAGGTAGCGGGGGGGCCTGGGATACGCAGTATTTT.

This clone turned up a few times. At one boundary the junction diverges from the germline segment, which might be a read error. V usage is TRBV7-9 and J usage is TRBJ1-2, with 9 positions matching TRBD1. This CDR3 is built from 15 residues. Germline CDR1 SEHNR, CDR2 FQNEAQ (reference sequence). CDR3 loop: CSSSPRNGTGFGYTF. CDR3 coding DNA: TGTTCCAGCAGCCCTAGGAACGGGACAGGGTTTGGCTACACCTTC.

In regard to this clone: Other DNA sequences of this sample code for an identical CDR3. The chain recombines TRBV6-6 with TRBJ1-5; D perhaps matches TRBD1 (5 bases). Germline loops: CDR1 MNHNY, CDR2 SVGAGI (reference sequence). V lost 8 bases and J lost 2, with 13 bases in between. The CDR3 sequence is 14 residues long. Here the CDR3 DNA reads TGTGCCAGCTCGTCCAGGGAGGGCAATCAGCCCCAGCATTTT. Protein product: CASSSREGNQPQHF.

Only one count was recorded for this clone. The chain has TRBV27 and TRBJ2-7, with D possibly matching TRBD1 (6 bases). The germline V gene has CDR1 MNHEY and CDR2 SMNVEV (reference sequence). The V gene lost 3 bases and the J gene lost 0 bases, with 12 bases spanning the gap. The CDR3 has 15 amino acids. Here the CDR3 DNA reads TGTGCCAGCAGTTTGGTTACGGACAGCTCCTACGAGCAGTACTTC. Its translation: CASSLVTDSSYEQYF.

The V gene is TRBV7-2, the J gene TRBJ2-3; 11 nucleotides align to TRBD2. With 1 base clipped from V and 4 bases from J, the junction kept 4 bases outside the gene matches. This CDR3 region has 16 residues. Germline assignment: CDR1 SGHTA and CDR2 FQGNSA. CDR3 protein: CASSLGETSGADTQYF. The CDR3 nucleotides are TGTGCCAGCAGCTTAGGGGAGACTAGCGGGGCAGATACGCAGTATTTT. The full variable domain, in which reference TRBV7-2 and TRBJ2-3 provide the parts outside the CDR3, is GAGVSQSPSNKVTEKGKDVELRCDPISGHTALYWYRQSLGQGLEFLIYFQGNSAPDKSGLPSDRFSAERTGGSVSTLTIQRTQQEDSAVYLCASSLGETSGADTQYFGPGTRLTVL.

The chain is built from TRBV5-1 and TRBJ1-1; 7 bases map to TRBD1. The CDR3 length is 15 residues. The V gene's germline CDR1 is SGHRS and CDR2 YFSETQ. Trimming took 0 bases from V and 1 from J; bases not matched to a gene: 3. CDR3 amino acids: CASSLAGQPNTEAFF. The DNA for the CDR3 is TGCGCCAGCAGCTTGGCGGGACAGCCGAACACTGAAGCTTTCTTT. Supplemented by reference TRBV5-1 and TRBJ1-1, the full variable domain reads KAGVTQTPRYLIKTRGQQVTLSCSPISGHRSVSWYQQTPGQGLQFLFEYFSETQRNKGNFPGRFSGRQFSNSRSEMNVSTLELGDSALYLCASSLAGQPNTEAFFGQGTRLTVV.

The chain employs TRBV6-5 and TRBJ2-7, with a tentative D call TRBD2 (6 bases). The CDR3 runs 14 residues. From germline, CDR1 is MNHEY and CDR2 SVGAGI. V lost 6 bases, J lost 8 bases, and 20 bases lay in between. CDR3 protein: CASSPLDPRGKQYF. CDR3 nucleotides: TGTGCCAGCAGCCCTTTAGATCCTCGGGGGAAGCAGTACTTC.

This chain joins TRBV7-9 and TRBJ2-3; 7 bases are a match to TRBD2. Losses at the gene ends were 1 base for V and 4 bases for J; bases not matched to a gene: 5. CDR1 is SEHNR and CDR2 is FQNEAQ in the germline V gene (reference sequence). This CDR3 is built from 15 residues. The CDR3 DNA reads as TGTGCCAGCAGCTTAGTCGGGGGGATGGCAGATACGCAGTATTTT. Its translation is CASSLVGGMADTQYF.

The V gene is TRBV20-1, the J gene TRBJ1-1; TRBD1 is a possible D gene (5 bases). Trimming took off 0 bases at V and 8 bases at J, with 7 bases between the two ends. CDR1 DFQATT and CDR2 SNEGSKA come from the germline V gene (reference sequence). This CDR3 spans 11 amino acids. CDR3 in amino acids: CSAREQEEAFF. The CDR3 DNA reads TGCAGTGCTAGAGAACAGGAGGAAGCTTTCTTT.

The sample holds one count of this clone. Here the CDR3 reads CASTVSIAGGPGHEQYF. The CDR3 DNA sequence: TGTGCCAGCACCGTTTCGATAGCGGGGGGGCCGGGCCACGAGCAGTACTTC. This chain connects TRBV27 to TRBJ2-7; 11 positions agree with TRBD2. Unmatched junction bases numbered 16, after V lost 7 bases and J lost 5 bases. Germline CDR1 reads MNHEY; CDR2 reads SMNVEV (reference sequence). CDR3 length equals 17 residues.

V and J are TRBV21-1 and TRBJ1-2; the table's D call, TRBD1, was not checked against the DNA. TRBV21-1 is annotated as a pseudogene. The CDR3 sequence is 15 residues long. The CDR3 loop reads CASSPQAQPYYGYTF. CDR3 nucleotide sequence: TGTGCCAGCAGCCCCCAGGCCCAACCCTACTATGGCTACACCTTC.

The chain carries TRBV9 and TRBJ1-3; TRBD1 matches 8 bases. Germline V lookup: CDR1 SGDLS, CDR2 YYNGEE. The CDR3 covers 19 residues. The V and J ends lost 4 bases and 3 bases, in that order; junction bases with no gene match: 18. The CDR3 region is CASSTQTGTGSLRGNTIYF. The CDR3, as DNA: TGTGCCAGCAGCACCCAGACCGGGACAGGATCTTTACGTGGAAACACCATATATTTT.

Only one count was recorded for this clone. This rearrangement joins TRBV2 to TRBJ2-3, with 9 nucleotides matching TRBD2. Per germline, CDR1 SNHLY and CDR2 FYNNEI. This CDR3 region has 15 residues. V gave up 7 bases and J gave up 2 bases; unmatched junction bases: 7. The CDR3 DNA reads TGTGCCAGCATCTCAGCGGGGGGACCCACAGATACGCAGTATTTT. Protein sequence: CASISAGGPTDTQYF. The whole variable domain, remainder taken from reference TRBV2 and TRBJ2-3, is EPEVTQTPSHQVTQMGQEVILRCVPISNHLYFYWYRQILGQKVEFLVSFYNNEISEKSEIFDDQFSVERPDGSNFTLKIRSTKLEDSAMYFCASISAGGPTDTQYFGPGTRLTVL.

This clone appeared a single time. This chain uses TRBV5-1 with TRBJ2-1, with unresolved D. The V gene's germline CDR1 is SGHRS and CDR2 YFSETQ. Trimming stripped 3 bases from V and 1 base from J, with 5 bases between. The CDR3 loop spans 13 amino acids. The CDR3 nucleotides read TGCGCCAGCAGCTACACATCCTACAATGAGCAGTTCTTC. Encoded protein: CASSYTSYNEQFF.